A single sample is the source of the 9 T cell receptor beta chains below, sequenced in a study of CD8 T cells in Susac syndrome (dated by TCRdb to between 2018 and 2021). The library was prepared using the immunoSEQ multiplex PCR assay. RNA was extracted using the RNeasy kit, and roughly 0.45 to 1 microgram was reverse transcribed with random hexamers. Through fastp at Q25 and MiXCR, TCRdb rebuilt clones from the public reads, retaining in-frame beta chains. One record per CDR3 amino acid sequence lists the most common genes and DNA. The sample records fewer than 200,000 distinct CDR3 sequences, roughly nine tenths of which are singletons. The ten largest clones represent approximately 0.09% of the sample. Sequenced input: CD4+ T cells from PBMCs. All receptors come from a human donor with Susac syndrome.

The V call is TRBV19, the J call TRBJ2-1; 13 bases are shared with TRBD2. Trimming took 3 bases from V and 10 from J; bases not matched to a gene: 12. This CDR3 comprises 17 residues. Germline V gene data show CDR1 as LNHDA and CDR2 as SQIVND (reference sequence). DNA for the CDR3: TGTGCCAGTAGTATCCACTGGACTAGCGGGGGTCGATTGGAGCAGTTCTTC. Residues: CASSIHWTSGGRLEQFF.

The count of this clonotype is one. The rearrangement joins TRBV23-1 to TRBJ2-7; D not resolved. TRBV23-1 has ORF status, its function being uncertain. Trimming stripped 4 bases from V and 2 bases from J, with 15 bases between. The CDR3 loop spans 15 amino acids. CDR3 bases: TGCGCCAGCAGTCGCCGGGCCGCCGGGCCCTACGAGCAGTACTTC. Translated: CASSRRAAGPYEQYF.

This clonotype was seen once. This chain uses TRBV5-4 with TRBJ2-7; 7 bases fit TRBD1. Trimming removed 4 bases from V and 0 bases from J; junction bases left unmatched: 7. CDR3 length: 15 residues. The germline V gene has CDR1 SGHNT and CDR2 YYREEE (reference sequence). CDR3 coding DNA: TGTGCCAGCAGCCCGGGACAGTCGGGCTCCTACGAGCAGTACTTC. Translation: CASSPGQSGSYEQYF.

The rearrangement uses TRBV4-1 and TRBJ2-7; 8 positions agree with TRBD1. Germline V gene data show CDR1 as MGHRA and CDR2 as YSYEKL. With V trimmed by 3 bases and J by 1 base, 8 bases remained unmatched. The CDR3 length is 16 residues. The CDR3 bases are TGCGCCAGCAGCCAGGCTCCGGGACAGGCTTCCTACGAGCAGTACTTC. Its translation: CASSQAPGQASYEQYF.

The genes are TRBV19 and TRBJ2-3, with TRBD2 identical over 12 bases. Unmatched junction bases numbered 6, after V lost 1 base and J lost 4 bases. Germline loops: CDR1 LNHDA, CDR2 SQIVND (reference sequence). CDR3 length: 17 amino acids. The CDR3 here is CASSIAPTSGGADTQYF. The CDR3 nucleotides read TGTGCCAGTAGTATAGCCCCGACTAGCGGGGGCGCAGATACGCAGTATTTT. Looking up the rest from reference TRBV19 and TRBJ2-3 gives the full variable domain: DGGITQSPKYLFRKEGQNVTLSCEQNLNHDAMYWYRQDPGQGLRLIYYSQIVNDFQKGDIAEGYSVSREKKESFPLTVTSAQKNPTAFYLCASSIAPTSGGADTQYFGPGTRLTVL.

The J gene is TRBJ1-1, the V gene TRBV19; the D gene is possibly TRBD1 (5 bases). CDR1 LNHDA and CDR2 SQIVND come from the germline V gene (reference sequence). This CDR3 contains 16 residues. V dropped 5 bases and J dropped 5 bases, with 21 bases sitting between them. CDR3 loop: CASSPHRTRGWTEAFF. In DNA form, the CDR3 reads TGTGCCAGTAGTCCCCACCGGACGCGGGGCTGGACTGAAGCTTTCTTT. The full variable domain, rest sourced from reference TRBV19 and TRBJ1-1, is DGGITQSPKYLFRKEGQNVTLSCEQNLNHDAMYWYRQDPGQGLRLIYYSQIVNDFQKGDIAEGYSVSREKKESFPLTVTSAQKNPTAFYLCASSPHRTRGWTEAFFGQGTRLTVV.

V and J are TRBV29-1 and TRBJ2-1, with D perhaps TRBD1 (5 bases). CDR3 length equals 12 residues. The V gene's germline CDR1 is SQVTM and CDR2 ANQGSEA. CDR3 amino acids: CTTAEGAAEQFF. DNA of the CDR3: TGCACCACCGCGGAAGGGGCCGCTGAGCAGTTCTTC.

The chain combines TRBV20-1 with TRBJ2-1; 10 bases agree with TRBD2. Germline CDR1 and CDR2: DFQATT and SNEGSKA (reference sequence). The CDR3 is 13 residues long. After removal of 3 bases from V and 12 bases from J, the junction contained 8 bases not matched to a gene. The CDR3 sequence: CSARGLAGVVQFF. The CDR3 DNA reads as TGCAGTGCTAGGGGTCTAGCGGGAGTCGTGCAGTTCTTC.

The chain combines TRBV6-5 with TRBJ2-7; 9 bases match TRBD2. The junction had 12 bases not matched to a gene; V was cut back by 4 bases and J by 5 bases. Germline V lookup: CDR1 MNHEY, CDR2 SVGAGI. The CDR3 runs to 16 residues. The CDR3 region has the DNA TGTGCCAGCAGTTCGGGGCTAGCGGGAATACCCCACGAGCAGTACTTC. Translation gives CASSSGLAGIPHEQYF.